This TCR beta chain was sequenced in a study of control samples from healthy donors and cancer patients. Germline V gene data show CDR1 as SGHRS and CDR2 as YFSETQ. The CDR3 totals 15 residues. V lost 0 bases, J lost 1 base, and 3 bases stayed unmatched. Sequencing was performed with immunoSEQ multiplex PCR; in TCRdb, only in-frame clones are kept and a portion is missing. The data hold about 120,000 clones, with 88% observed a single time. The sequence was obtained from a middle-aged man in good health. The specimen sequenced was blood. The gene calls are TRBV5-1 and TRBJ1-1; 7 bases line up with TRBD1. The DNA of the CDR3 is TGCGCCAGCAGCTTGGCCCCAGGGGGGAACACTGAAGCTTTCTTT. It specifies CASSLAPGGNTEAFF.